These 3 T cell receptor beta chains share one sample of origin, sequenced in a study of blood T cell repertoires in COVID-19. Here immunoSEQ multiplex PCR was the method, and the copy in TCRdb shows in-frame clones only, minus some. The profile covers roughly 250,000 clones, with roughly 88% appearing a single time and over 2% taken by the ten largest. Sequencing used PBMCs or T cells enriched from blood (not recorded which). These receptors all stem from a woman in her forties or fifties who had recovered from COVID-19.

This clone was recorded once. V and J are TRBV27 and TRBJ2-2; 8 nucleotides agree with TRBD1. With V trimmed by 7 bases and J by 3 bases, 7 bases remained unmatched. This CDR3 has 15 residues. Germline CDR1 is MNHEY and CDR2 is SMNVEV (reference sequence). Here the CDR3 reads CASNFDRGDTGELFF. CDR3 bases: TGTGCCAGCAATTTTGACAGGGGTGACACCGGGGAGCTGTTTTTT.

The genes are TRBV23-1 and TRBJ1-1; no clear D gene. TRBV23-1 carries the ORF label, with uncertain function. The V and J ends lost 7 bases and 0 bases respectively, with 24 bases between them. The CDR3 totals 18 residues. Here the CDR3 DNA reads TGCGCCAGCATAATTGGTGCCCGGGGAACTGTGCTGAACACTGAAGCTTTCTTT. Protein: CASIIGARGTVLNTEAFF.

The CDR3 DNA reads as TGTGCCAGCAGTTTTCCGGGACAGAACTATGGCTACACCTTC. It codes for CASSFPGQNYGYTF. V gene TRBV28 combines with J gene TRBJ1-2, with 7 positions matching TRBD1. CDR3 size: 14 residues. Germline lookup yields CDR1 MDHEN and CDR2 SYDVKM. With 3 bases clipped from V and 2 bases from J, the junction kept 3 bases outside the gene matches.